The clone carrying this TCR beta chain was found a few times. This CDR3 has 16 residues. Unmatched junction bases numbered 6, after V lost 4 bases and J lost 2 bases. Germline lookup yields CDR1 SGDLS and CDR2 YYNGEE. In the study's own analysis: Researchers report that nucleated cell counts were estimated from reference gene primer amplification. Using immunoSEQ multiplex PCR, the repertoire was profiled, and TCRdb retains in-frame clones only, with some absent. V and J calls and clone size come straight from that table; D and trimming were deduced from the DNA. The data hold about 380,000 clones, with more than 75% observed a single time. This specimen belongs to a study of blood T cell repertoires in COVID-19. Study in general: Acute and convalescent COVID-19 samples came from the United States, Italy and Spain.

Clinical histories supplied by participants themselves formed the basis of cohort assignment. This sequence originates from a man under 40 who had recovered from COVID-19. The gene calls are TRBV9 and TRBJ1-4, with 9 bases identical to TRBD1. The sample was PBMCs or T cells enriched from blood (not recorded which). The CDR3 DNA is TGTGCCAGCAGCATAGGGACAGGGTCCACTAATGAAAAACTGTTTTTT. This sequence encodes CASSIGTGSTNEKLFF.